This T cell receptor (beta chain) was recorded in a study of cytomegalovirus exposure and HLA in healthy donors. The ends lost 7 bases at V and 2 bases at J; junction bases unmatched: 11. Per the germline V gene, CDR1 is SGHVS and CDR2 is FQNEAQ. CDR3 length equals 16 residues. The PCR contained 60 Vbeta and 13 Jbeta primers. TCRdb's copy holds only in-frame clones and misses some; the assay was immunoSEQ multiplex PCR. The sample includes roughly 73,000 clones, around three quarters of them seen just once. In regard to this clone: Antigen unknown.

Study conclusions and caveats: An assumption of roughly uniform sequencing depth across donors underlay the presence/absence analyses.

This receptor was identified in a man aged 35 to 55 in good health and CMV-seronegative. The rearrangement joins TRBV7-8 to TRBJ2-3, with 8 bases aligning to TRBD1. The sample taken for sequencing was PBMCs. The DNA of the CDR3 is TGTGCCAGCACCCTTAGGGACAGGCGACCCACAGATACGCAGTATTTT. Its translation: CASTLRDRRPTDTQYF.